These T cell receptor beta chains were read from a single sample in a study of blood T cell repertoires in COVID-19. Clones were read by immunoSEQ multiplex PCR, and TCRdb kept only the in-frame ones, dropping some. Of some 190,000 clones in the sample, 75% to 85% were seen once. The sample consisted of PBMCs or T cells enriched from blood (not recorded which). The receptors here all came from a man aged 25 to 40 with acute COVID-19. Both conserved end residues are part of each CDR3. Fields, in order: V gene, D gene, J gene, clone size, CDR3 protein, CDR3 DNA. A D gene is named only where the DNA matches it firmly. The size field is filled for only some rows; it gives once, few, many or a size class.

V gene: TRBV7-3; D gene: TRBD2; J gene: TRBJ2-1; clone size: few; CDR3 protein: CASSSPTSGGLDEQFF; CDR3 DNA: TGTGCCAGCAGCTCCCCGACTAGCGGGGGGTTGGATGAGCAGTTCTTC
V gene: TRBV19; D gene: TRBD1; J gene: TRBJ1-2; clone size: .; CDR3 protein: CASSIRDSSTNYGYTF; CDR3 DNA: TGTGCCAGTAGTATCCGGGACAGCTCGACTAACTATGGCTACACCTTC
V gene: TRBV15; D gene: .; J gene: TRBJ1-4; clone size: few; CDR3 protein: CATQDNGGPNEKLFF; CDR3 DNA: TGTGCCACCCAGGATAATGGCGGGCCCAATGAAAAACTGTTTTTT
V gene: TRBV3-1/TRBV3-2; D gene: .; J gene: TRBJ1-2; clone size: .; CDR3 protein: CASSPGRGSYGYTF; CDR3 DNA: TGTGCCAGCAGCCCCGGGAGGGGGTCCTATGGCTACACCTTC
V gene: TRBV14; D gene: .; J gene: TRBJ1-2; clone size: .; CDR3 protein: CASSQERGIYGYTF; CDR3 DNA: TGTGCCAGCAGCCAAGAAAGGGGGATCTATGGCTACACCTTC
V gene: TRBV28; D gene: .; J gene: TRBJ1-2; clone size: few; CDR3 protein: CASTPAPYDGYTF; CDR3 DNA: TGTGCCAGCACCCCTGCCCCCTACGATGGCTACACCTTC
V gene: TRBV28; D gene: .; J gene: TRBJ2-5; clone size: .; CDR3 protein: CASREGGLETQYF; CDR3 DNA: TGTGCCAGCAGGGAGGGGGGGCTAGAGACCCAGTACTTC
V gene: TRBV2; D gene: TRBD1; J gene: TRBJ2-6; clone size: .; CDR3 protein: CASTYLTGGASGANVLTF; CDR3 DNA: TGTGCCAGCACCTACTTAACAGGGGGCGCCTCTGGGGCCAACGTCCTGACTTTC
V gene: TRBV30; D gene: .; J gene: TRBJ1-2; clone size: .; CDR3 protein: CASDGGIYGYTF; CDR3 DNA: TGTGCTTCGGACGGAGGAATCTATGGCTACACCTTC
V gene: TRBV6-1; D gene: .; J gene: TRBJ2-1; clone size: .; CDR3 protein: CASSEQLNEQFF; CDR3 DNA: TGTGCCAGCAGTGAACAGTTAAATGAGCAGTTCTTC
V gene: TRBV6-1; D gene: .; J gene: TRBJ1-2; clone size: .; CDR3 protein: CASSESRTAYGYTF; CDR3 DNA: TGTGCCAGCAGTGAATCCCGGACAGCCTATGGCTACACCTTC
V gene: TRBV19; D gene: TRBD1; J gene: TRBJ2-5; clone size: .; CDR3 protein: CASSTQGTGRGSTQYF; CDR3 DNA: TGTGCCAGTAGTACCCAAGGGACAGGGAGGGGGTCGACCCAGTACTTC
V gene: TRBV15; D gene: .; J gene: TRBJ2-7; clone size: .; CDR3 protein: CATSRDGTGYEQYF; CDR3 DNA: TGTGCCACCAGCAGAGATGGTACAGGGTACGAGCAGTACTTC
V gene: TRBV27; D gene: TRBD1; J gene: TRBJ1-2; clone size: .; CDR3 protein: CASRTGILYGYTF; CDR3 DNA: TGTGCCAGCAGGACAGGGATTCTTTATGGCTACACCTTC
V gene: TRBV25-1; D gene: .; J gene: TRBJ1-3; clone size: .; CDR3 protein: CASSEYGILNTIYF; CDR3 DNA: TGTGCCAGCAGTGAATATGGCATATTGAACACCATATATTTT
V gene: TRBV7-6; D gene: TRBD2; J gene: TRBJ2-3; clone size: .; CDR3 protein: CASSLGSGGAPDTQYF; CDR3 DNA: TGTGCCAGCAGCTTAGGTAGCGGGGGGGCCCCAGATACGCAGTATTTT
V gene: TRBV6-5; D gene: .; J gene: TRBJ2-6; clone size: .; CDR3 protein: CASGYWGAGANVLTF; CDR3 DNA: TGTGCCAGCGGCTACTGGGGAGCTGGGGCCAACGTCCTGACTTTC
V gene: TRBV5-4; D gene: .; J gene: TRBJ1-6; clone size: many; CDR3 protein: CASSWDNNSPLHF; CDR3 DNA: TGTGCCAGCAGTTGGGACAATAATTCACCCCTCCACTTT